Listed here are 25 T cell receptor beta chains from one sample, sequenced in a study of cytomegalovirus exposure and HLA in healthy donors. A multiplex PCR was run with 60 Vbeta primers and 13 Jbeta primers. TCRdb's table, derived via immunoSEQ multiplex PCR, lists solely in-frame clones and lacks some. The table lists around 200,000 clones, about four fifths of them singletons. The sample consisted of PBMCs. The receptor source for this set is a woman aged 45-59 years in good health and CMV-seropositive.

The chain recombines TRBV29-1 with TRBJ1-1; D remains unclear. Trimming pared 3 bases from V and 7 bases from J, leaving 9 bases between. From germline, CDR1 is SQVTM and CDR2 ANQGSEA. There are 11 residues in the CDR3. The CDR3 loop reads CSVDSFYEAFF. DNA of the CDR3: TGCAGCGTTGACAGTTTTTATGAAGCTTTCTTT.

The chain has TRBV6-1 and TRBJ1-1, with TRBD1 matching 8 bases. Germline assignment: CDR1 MNHNS and CDR2 SASEGT. CDR3 length equals 14 residues. The J segment lost 3 bases and the V segment lost 6 bases, leaving 6 bases of the junction unmatched. CDR3 loop: CASRAGGPYTEAFF. Here the CDR3 DNA reads TGTGCCAGCAGAGCAGGGGGCCCATACACTGAAGCTTTCTTT.

The CDR3 DNA sequence: TGTGCCAGCAGCTTCGACAGGGGGCCGGCTGAAGCTTTCTTT. This encodes CASSFDRGPAEAFF. The chain links TRBV11-3 to TRBJ1-1; TRBD1 matches at 10 bases. The J segment lost 6 bases and the V segment lost 3 bases, leaving 4 bases of the junction unmatched. Germline V gene data show CDR1 as SGHNT and CDR2 as YENEEA. The CDR3 totals 14 residues.

J is TRBJ1-2 and V is TRBV18, with 11 bases identical to TRBD1. The germline V gene encodes CDR1 KGHSH and CDR2 LQKENI. Trimming at V came to 3 bases and at J to 6 bases, leaving 12 bases not matched to a gene. This CDR3 contains 17 residues. CDR3 DNA: TGTGCCAGCTCACCGTCTGGGCCGAGGACAGGGGGCGATGGCTACACCTTC. Translating gives CASSPSGPRTGGDGYTF.

V usage is TRBV19 and J usage is TRBJ2-1; D perhaps matches TRBD1 (5 bases). V dropped 8 bases and J dropped 8 bases, with 10 bases sitting between them. The CDR3 is 11 residues long. Germline CDR1 LNHDA, CDR2 SQIVND (reference sequence). CDR3 residues: CASDEGDEQFF. CDR3 DNA: TGTGCCAGTGACGAAGGGGATGAGCAGTTCTTC.

This chain connects TRBV11-3 to TRBJ1-3, with 7 bases lining up with TRBD1. V was pared by 5 bases and J by 2 bases, with 12 bases of the junction left unmatched. Germline V gives CDR1 SGHNT, CDR2 YENEEA. This CDR3 region has 17 residues. The CDR3 DNA reads TGTGCCAGCAGCAGGGGGTCCGACAGGGATACTGGAAACACCATATATTTT. Translated: CASSRGSDRDTGNTIYF. Based on the CDR3 plus reference TRBV11-3 and TRBJ1-3, the full variable domain is EAGVVQSPRYKIIEKKQPVAFWCNPISGHNTLYWYLQNLGQGPELLIRYENEEAVDDSQLPKDRFSAERLKGVDSTLKIQPAELGDSAVYLCASSRGSDRDTGNTIYFGEGSWLTVV.

CDR3 nucleotide sequence: TGTGCCAGCAGCTGGCTGACGGACAGTAGGAACTATGGCTACACCTTC. This gives the protein CASSWLTDSRNYGYTF. The rearrangement links TRBV5-5 to TRBJ1-2, with D tentatively TRBD1 (6 bases). The CDR3 extends over 16 amino acids. Germline CDR1 reads SGHKS; CDR2 reads YYEKEE (reference sequence). The V and J ends lost 3 bases and 2 bases respectively, with 17 bases between them.

The chain joins TRBV30 to TRBJ1-1; the D gene is possibly TRBD1 (6 bases). Trimming left V 1 base short and J 12 bases short, with 12 bases between. Germline CDR1 GTSNPN, CDR2 SVGIG (reference sequence). CDR3 size: 11 residues. The CDR3 nucleotides read TGTGCCTGGAGTGACGGGGGGCGATCTTTCTTT. It specifies CAWSDGGRSFF.

The chain links TRBV9 to TRBJ1-5, with D possibly matching TRBD1 (6 bases). V dropped 3 bases and J dropped 1 base, with 11 bases sitting between them. Germline CDR1 is SGDLS and CDR2 is YYNGEE. The CDR3 runs to 15 residues. The CDR3, as DNA: TGTGCCAGCAGCGCACAGGGCTCCAGCAATCAGCCCCAGCATTTT. Translation gives CASSAQGSSNQPQHF.

A single count supports this clone. The rearrangement uses TRBV7-9 and TRBJ2-7; D might be TRBD1 (6 bases). Trimming left V 1 base short and J 2 bases short, with 12 bases between. The CDR3 contains 15 residues. Germline loops: CDR1 SEHNR, CDR2 FQNEAQ (reference sequence). The CDR3 is CASSLGTVGPYEQYF. CDR3 DNA sequence: TGTGCCAGCAGCTTAGGGACAGTGGGACCCTACGAGCAGTACTTC.

The V call is TRBV4-1, the J call TRBJ1-1, with a possible D match to TRBD1 (6 bases). The V gene's germline CDR1 is MGHRA and CDR2 YSYEKL. CDR3 size: 18 residues. V gave up 2 bases and J gave up 0 bases, with 19 bases separating them. DNA of the CDR3: TGCGCCAGCAGCCAACCCCCAGGGGTCATTCTTATGAACACTGAAGCTTTCTTT. Protein product: CASSQPPGVILMNTEAFF.

This chain connects TRBV7-2 to TRBJ1-3, with 9 bases lining up with TRBD1. J was trimmed by 8 bases and V by 2 bases; bases with no gene match: 16. Germline-derived CDR1 and CDR2 are SGHTA and FQGNSA. The CDR3 covers 18 residues. The CDR3 DNA reads as TGTGCCAGCAGCTTATGGAGGGAAACCGGGACAGGGAGAGACACCATATATTTT. It yields the protein CASSLWRETGTGRDTIYF.

This clone turned up a few times. The chain recombines TRBV19 with TRBJ1-2, with D possibly TRBD1 on 6 matching bases. CDR3 length equals 13 residues. The V end was cut by 6 bases, the J end by 7 bases, with 15 bases between. Germline V gives CDR1 LNHDA, CDR2 SQIVND (reference sequence). The chain's CDR3 is CASSPDSDFGYTF. CDR3 sequence (DNA): TGTGCCAGTAGCCCGGACAGCGACTTTGGCTACACCTTC.

The V call is TRBV2, the J call TRBJ1-1; perhaps TRBD1 as D (6 bases). Deletions cut 4 bases from V and 4 bases from J, with 19 bases between. The CDR3 sequence is 16 residues long. Germline V gene data show CDR1 as SNHLY and CDR2 as FYNNEI. The CDR3 DNA follows: TGTGCCAGCAGTGCAACCCGGGACCAGGGGAGCACTGAAGCTTTCTTT. Translated, it gives CASSATRDQGSTEAFF.

This chain connects TRBV28 to TRBJ1-2, with 7 bases aligning to TRBD1. CDR1 is MDHEN, CDR2 SYDVKM, per germline. After removal of 6 bases from V and 0 bases from J, the junction contained 10 bases not matched to a gene. The CDR3 is 16 residues long. Written as DNA, the CDR3 is TGTGCCAGCAGCCCAGGGGGTGGGGGCTCTAACTATGGCTACACCTTC. Protein: CASSPGGGGSNYGYTF.

The chain employs TRBV6-7 and TRBJ1-2, with a weak D call TRBD1 (6 bases). TRBV6-7 falls under the ORF class, with uncertain function. The CDR3 covers 13 residues. V shed 6 bases and J shed 4 bases, with 12 bases lying between them. CDR3 sequence (DNA): TGTGCCAGCAGACGACAGGTCCCCTATGGCTACACCTTC. Its protein product is CASRRQVPYGYTF.

This chain uses TRBV6-1 with TRBJ1-1; D gene uncertain. The CDR3 is 12 amino acids. Germline V CDR1 and CDR2: MNHNS, SASEGT. Trimming took off 5 bases at V and 4 bases at J, with 8 bases between the two ends. The CDR3 DNA is TGTGCCAGCAGTCGCGAGGGCACTGAAGCTTTCTTT. Translated, it gives CASSREGTEAFF.

This chain joins TRBV4-2 and TRBJ2-2, with TRBD2 matching over 7 bases. The CDR3 covers 18 residues. Looked up from germline, CDR1 is LGHNA and CDR2 is YNFKEQ. J gave up 0 bases and V 4 bases, and 11 bases lay outside the gene matches. The CDR3 here is CASSPTWGGEPNTGELFF. The CDR3 DNA reads as TGTGCCAGCAGCCCCACTTGGGGGGGGGAGCCGAACACCGGGGAGCTGTTTTTT.

The chain joins TRBV5-1 to TRBJ2-5; 9 bases are shared with TRBD2. The CDR3 is made up of 15 amino acids. CDR1 and CDR2 (germline): SGHRS, YFSETQ. With V trimmed by 3 bases and J by 2 bases, 5 bases remained unmatched. CDR3 nucleotides: TGCGCCAGCAGCTCCTTAAGCGGGGGGCAAGAGACCCAGTACTTC. It translates to CASSSLSGGQETQYF. Supplemented by reference TRBV5-1 and TRBJ2-5, the full variable domain reads KAGVTQTPRYLIKTRGQQVTLSCSPISGHRSVSWYQQTPGQGLQFLFEYFSETQRNKGNFPGRFSGRQFSNSRSEMNVSTLELGDSALYLCASSSLSGGQETQYFGPGTRLLVL.

CDR3 DNA: TGTGCCAGCAGTTTAATCCGCGCCGGACAAATGAACACTGAAGCTTTCTTT. Encoded protein: CASSLIRAGQMNTEAFF. The chain carries TRBV28 and TRBJ1-1; possibly TRBD1 for D (5 bases). Germline V gene data show CDR1 as MDHEN and CDR2 as SYDVKM. Between the trimmed V and J ends, which lost 2 bases and 0 bases, there was a span of 16 bases. This CDR3 comprises 17 residues.

The V call is TRBV19, the J call TRBJ2-3; D not certain. V lost 4 bases and J lost 5, with 10 bases in between. The CDR3 loop spans 13 amino acids. Germline V gene lookup returns CDR1 LNHDA and CDR2 SQIVND (reference sequence). The CDR3 reads CASSRNTRDTQYF. The CDR3 coding sequence is TGTGCCAGTAGTAGAAACACCAGAGATACGCAGTATTTT. Drawing the rest from reference TRBV19 and TRBJ2-3, the complete variable domain is DGGITQSPKYLFRKEGQNVTLSCEQNLNHDAMYWYRQDPGQGLRLIYYSQIVNDFQKGDIAEGYSVSREKKESFPLTVTSAQKNPTAFYLCASSRNTRDTQYFGPGTRLTVL.

With regard to this clone: Other DNA sequences in this sample translate to the same CDR3. This chain links TRBV5-1 with TRBJ2-1; 10 bases align to TRBD2. The CDR3 loop spans 16 amino acids. CDR1 and CDR2 (germline): SGHRS, YFSETQ. V lost 0 bases to trimming and J lost 8 bases; unmatched junction nucleotides: 8. CDR3 in amino acids: CASSLVPAGGPDEQFF. DNA for the CDR3: TGCGCCAGCAGCTTGGTTCCAGCGGGGGGGCCCGATGAGCAGTTCTTC.

The table lists this clone with a count of one. CDR3: CASSPTGETEAFF. The CDR3 nucleotides read TGTGCCAGCTCCCCTACAGGGGAAACTGAAGCTTTCTTT. The chain uses TRBV18 and TRBJ1-1; 7 bases fit TRBD1. V shed 6 bases and J 5 bases; nucleotides not matched to a gene: 6. Germline values: CDR1 KGHSH, CDR2 LQKENI. The CDR3 has 13 amino acids.

This clone has more than one count but fewer than ten. The chain links TRBV21-1 to TRBJ2-7; the D call TRBD1 from the table was never checked on the DNA. TRBV21-1 represents a pseudogene. The CDR3 covers 13 residues. In DNA form, the CDR3 reads TGTGCCAGCAGACCGACAGGGTGCTACGAGCAGTACTTC. Residues: CASRPTGCYEQYF.

The CDR3 DNA is TGCAGTGCTATGAGGAATCAGCCCCAGCATTTT. Protein sequence: CSAMRNQPQHF. V gene TRBV20-1 combines with J gene TRBJ1-5; no clear D. Germline-derived CDR1 and CDR2 are DFQATT and SNEGSKA (reference sequence). There are 11 residues in the CDR3. V gave up 4 bases and J gave up 4 bases, with 5 bases separating them.